These 22 T cell receptor beta chains were sequenced from one sample in a study of patients and donors after allogeneic stem cell transplantation. TCRdb re-called the RT-PCR reads through MiXCR, storing one row per CDR3 protein. This table holds approximately 160,000 distinct CDR3 sequences, 24% found once. The sample comprised blood, either unsorted or a sorted T cell fraction (not recorded which). These receptors were obtained from a human donor who was either an allogeneic HSCT recipient or a stem cell or donor lymphocyte infusion donor (not recorded which). It is not recorded whose cells these are; they may come from a transplant donor.

The chain joins TRBV5-1 to TRBJ2-5; 14 bases match TRBD2. The CDR3 has 15 residues. Germline V gene data show CDR1 as SGHRS and CDR2 as YFSETQ. Unmatched junction bases numbered 2, after V lost 3 bases and J lost 4 bases. DNA of the CDR3: TGCGCCAGCAGCTCGGGACTAGCGGGGGTAGAGACCCAGTACTTC. Encoded protein: CASSSGLAGVETQYF.

The gene calls are TRBV10-3 and TRBJ2-2; 7 bases fit TRBD1. The V gene end was trimmed by 6 bases and the J gene end by 6 bases; junction bases not matched to a gene: 10. The CDR3 loop spans 15 amino acids. Germline CDR1 and CDR2: ENHRY and SYGVKD. CDR3 sequence (DNA): TGTGCCATCAGAGGGGGCTCCTTGATGGCCGGGGAGCTGTTTTTT. Encoded protein: CAIRGGSLMAGELFF.

This clonotype was detected only a few times. This sequence joins TRBV25-1 and TRBJ1-1, with TRBD1 matching over 9 bases. The CDR3 is 13 amino acids. CDR1 and CDR2 (germline): MGHDK, SYGVNS. J gave up 9 bases and V 6 bases, and 8 bases lay outside the gene matches. CDR3 DNA: TGTGCCAGCAGCGGGGGACAGGGTCTTCAAGCTTTCTTT. Residues: CASSGGQGLQAFF.

This clonotype was seen a few times. The chain recombines TRBV9 with TRBJ1-2; D is ambiguous. The length of the CDR3 is 16 residues. V was pared by 0 bases and J by 4 bases, with 16 bases between. The V gene's germline CDR1 is SGDLS and CDR2 YYNGEE. The DNA for the CDR3 is TGTGCCAGCAGCGTAGTCGGGGAACGAGGTTCCTATGGCTACACCTTC. It translates to CASSVVGERGSYGYTF.

This clonotype was observed a few times. V is TRBV20-1 and J is TRBJ2-1; a weak D match, TRBD2 (5 bases). The CDR3 is made up of 14 amino acids. Germline loops: CDR1 DFQATT, CDR2 SNEGSKA (reference sequence). V was clipped by 6 bases and J by 3 bases, with 15 bases between them. The CDR3 reads CSARNPGNYNEQFF. The DNA of the CDR3 is TGCAGTGCCCGCAATCCGGGGAACTACAATGAGCAGTTCTTC.

This clonotype came up a few times. The chain uses TRBV20-1 and TRBJ2-3, with TRBD2 as a possible D gene (6 bases). The CDR3 is 13 amino acids. Germline CDR1 reads DFQATT; CDR2 reads SNEGSKA (reference sequence). Trimming removed 5 bases from V and 3 bases from J, with 12 bases in between. CDR3 region: CSAARDLTDTQYF. The CDR3 DNA reads TGCAGTGCTGCCAGGGACTTGACAGATACGCAGTATTTT.

This clonotype was found a few times. This chain links TRBV11-2 with TRBJ1-1; a possible D gene is TRBD1 (5 bases). The CDR3 length is 15 residues. V dropped 4 bases and J dropped 0 bases, with 12 bases sitting between them. From germline, CDR1 is SGHAT and CDR2 FQNNGV. The CDR3: CASSSTRGMNTEAFF. The CDR3 region has the DNA TGTGCCAGCAGCTCCACACGGGGGATGAACACTGAAGCTTTCTTT.

The chain recombines TRBV12-3 or TRBV12-4 with TRBJ2-5, with 7 bases matching TRBD1. The trim removed 5 bases at V and 3 bases at J, leaving 9 bases unmatched. This CDR3 region has 15 residues. The CDR3 bases are TGTGCCAGCAGTCCCCCACAGGGGTGGGAAGAGACCCAGTACTTC. Translating gives CASSPPQGWEETQYF.

V usage is TRBV18 and J usage is TRBJ2-5; no clear D gene. Trimming took off 1 base at V and 3 bases at J, with 3 bases between the two ends. The CDR3 runs 12 residues. The germline CDR1 and CDR2 sequences are KGHSH and LQKENI. CDR3 sequence (DNA): TGTGCCAGCTCACCACAGAAAGAGACCCAGTACTTC. Its translation is CASSPQKETQYF.

The V call is TRBV20-1, the J call TRBJ2-1; a possible D gene is TRBD1 (5 bases). The CDR3 extends over 14 amino acids. Trimming cost V 2 bases and J 6 bases, with 14 bases left between them. Per germline, CDR1 DFQATT and CDR2 SNEGSKA (reference sequence). CDR3 nucleotide sequence: TGCAGTGCTAGACACTTGTTAAGGGGCAATGAGCAGTTCTTC. As protein: CSARHLLRGNEQFF.

As for this clonotype: One end of the junction fails to match germline, which may point to a read error. V and J are TRBV5-1 and TRBJ1-2; D unresolved. The CDR3 covers 12 residues. Looked up from germline, CDR1 is SGHRS and CDR2 is YFSETQ. This CDR3 is CASSLDSYGYTF. In nucleotides, the CDR3 is TGTGCCAGCAGTTTGGATTCTTACGGCTACACCTTC.

The genes are TRBV7-2 and TRBJ1-1, with a tentative D call TRBD1 (5 bases). Germline V CDR1 and CDR2: SGHTA, FQGNSA. V lost 2 bases to trimming and J lost 10 bases, with 14 bases between them. The CDR3 is made up of 13 amino acids. CDR3: CASSLPGVWVAFF. The DNA of the CDR3 is TGTGCCAGCAGCTTACCGGGGGTCTGGGTAGCTTTCTTT.

In its sample, this clonotype was seen a few times. The chain couples TRBV12-3 or TRBV12-4 to TRBJ2-3; TRBD2 is a possible D gene (6 bases). V gave up 6 bases and J gave up 4 bases, with 11 bases separating them. This CDR3 is 13 amino acids long. CDR3 sequence: CASREGWADTQYF. The CDR3 nucleotides are TGTGCCAGCAGGGAGGGTTGGGCAGATACGCAGTATTTT.

Only a few counts were recorded for this clonotype. V usage is TRBV20-1 and J usage is TRBJ2-1; 12 nucleotides match TRBD2. The ends lost 1 base at V and 8 bases at J; junction bases unmatched: 9. Germline V lookup: CDR1 DFQATT, CDR2 SNEGSKA (reference sequence). CDR3 length: 16 residues. The CDR3 DNA reads TGCAGTGCTAGAGCGGCTAGCGGGAGGGCCCCGGATGAGCAGTTCTTC. Protein product: CSARAASGRAPDEQFF.

This clonotype was observed a few times. V gene TRBV12-3 or TRBV12-4 combines with J gene TRBJ1-5; D ambiguous. Trimming took off 6 bases at V and 3 bases at J, with 15 bases between the two ends. There are 15 residues in the CDR3. The CDR3 DNA sequence: TGTGCCAGCAGCCCCCTATGGGATATCAATCAGCCCCAGCATTTT. As protein: CASSPLWDINQPQHF.

This clonotype was seen more than once but under ten times. The chain has TRBV4-1 and TRBJ2-7; D is unclear. The CDR3 totals 14 residues. V lost 4 bases and J 6 bases, leaving 16 bases between the germline ends. Germline values: CDR1 MGHRA, CDR2 YSYEKL. This CDR3 reads CASSPDPVGGEQYF. CDR3 DNA: TGCGCCAGCAGCCCCGATCCCGTGGGCGGCGAGCAGTACTTC.

The gene calls are TRBV7-3 and TRBJ1-1, with 7 bases fitting TRBD1. Per germline, CDR1 SGHTA and CDR2 FQGTGA. With V trimmed by 5 bases and J by 7 bases, 10 bases remained unmatched. The length of the CDR3 is 14 residues. The CDR3 is CASSLSGTVREAFF. CDR3 bases: TGTGCCAGCAGCCTCTCCGGGACAGTCCGTGAAGCTTTCTTT.

The chain uses TRBV12-3 or TRBV12-4 and TRBJ2-7, with D possibly being TRBD1 or TRBD2 (5 bases each). This CDR3 is 14 amino acids long. The V and J ends lost 5 bases and 3 bases respectively, with 14 bases between them. The CDR3 DNA follows: TGTGCCAGCAGTCTAGGGGACGGGAACTACGAGCAGTACTTC. It codes for CASSLGDGNYEQYF.

CDR3 bases: TGTGCCACCAGCGGAATGACAGCGGAATCCTACAATGAGCAGTTCTTC. Translation: CATSGMTAESYNEQFF. This sequence joins TRBV15 and TRBJ2-1; D is tentatively TRBD1 or TRBD2 (5 bases each). The CDR3 extends over 16 amino acids. Germline V lookup: CDR1 LNHNV, CDR2 YYDKDF (reference sequence). V was shortened by 5 bases and J by 1 base, with 15 bases between the two germline ends.

V and J are TRBV9 and TRBJ2-1; the D gene could be TRBD1 or TRBD2 (6 bases each). The germline V gene encodes CDR1 SGDLS and CDR2 YYNGEE. Trimming removed 5 bases from V and 3 bases from J, with 24 bases in between. This CDR3 contains 18 residues. This chain's CDR3 is CASRPSGGAGTDYNEQFF. In DNA, the CDR3 is TGTGCCAGCAGACCCAGTGGGGGCGCGGGGACTGACTACAATGAGCAGTTCTTC.

The rearrangement joins TRBV20-1 to TRBJ2-7; D possibly corresponds to TRBD2 (6 bases). The CDR3 consists of 15 residues. Germline V gene data show CDR1 as DFQATT and CDR2 as SNEGSKA (reference sequence). Trimming took off 0 bases at V and 5 bases at J, with 17 bases between the two ends. CDR3 loop: CSARDFAGRYDEQYF. For the CDR3, the DNA is TGCAGTGCTAGAGATTTTGCAGGGAGGTACGACGAGCAGTACTTC.

The chain has TRBV10-3 and TRBJ1-3; D unclear. CDR1 and CDR2 (germline): ENHRY, SYGVKD. The CDR3 loop spans 14 amino acids. Trimming stripped 5 bases from V and 2 bases from J, with 10 bases between. CDR3 sequence: CAISQLDPGNTIYF. The CDR3 DNA is TGTGCCATCAGTCAGTTGGATCCTGGAAACACCATATATTTT.